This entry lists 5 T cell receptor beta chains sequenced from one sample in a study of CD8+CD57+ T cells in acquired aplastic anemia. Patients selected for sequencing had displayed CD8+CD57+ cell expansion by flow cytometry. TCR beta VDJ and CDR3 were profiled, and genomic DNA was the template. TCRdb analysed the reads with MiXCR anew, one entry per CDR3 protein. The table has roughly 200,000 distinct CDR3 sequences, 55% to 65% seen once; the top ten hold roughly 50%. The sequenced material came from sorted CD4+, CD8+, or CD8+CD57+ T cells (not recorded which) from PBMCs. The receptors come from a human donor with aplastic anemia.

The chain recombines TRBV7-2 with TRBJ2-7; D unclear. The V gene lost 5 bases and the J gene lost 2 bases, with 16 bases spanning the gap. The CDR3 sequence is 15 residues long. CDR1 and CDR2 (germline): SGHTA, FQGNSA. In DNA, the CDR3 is TGTGCCAGCAGCCCATCCGTGGGGTCAGCCTACGAGCAGTACTTC. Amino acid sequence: CASSPSVGSAYEQYF. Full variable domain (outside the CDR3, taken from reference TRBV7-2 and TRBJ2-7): GAGVSQSPSNKVTEKGKDVELRCDPISGHTALYWYRQSLGQGLEFLIYFQGNSAPDKSGLPSDRFSAERTGGSVSTLTIQRTQQEDSAVYLCASSPSVGSAYEQYFGPGTRLTVT.

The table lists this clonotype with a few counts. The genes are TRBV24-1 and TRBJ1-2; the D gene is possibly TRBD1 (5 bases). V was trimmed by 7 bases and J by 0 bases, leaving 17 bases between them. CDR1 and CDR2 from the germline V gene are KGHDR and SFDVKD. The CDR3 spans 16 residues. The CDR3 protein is CATRGSGTETNYGYTF. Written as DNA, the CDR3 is TGTGCCACCAGGGGATCCGGGACTGAGACTAACTATGGCTACACCTTC.

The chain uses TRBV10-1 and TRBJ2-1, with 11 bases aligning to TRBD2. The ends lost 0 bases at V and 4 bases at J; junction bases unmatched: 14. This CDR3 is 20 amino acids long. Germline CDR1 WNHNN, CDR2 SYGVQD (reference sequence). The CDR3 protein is CASSESVVSSGGKSYNEQFF. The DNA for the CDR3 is TGCGCCAGCAGTGAGTCGGTGGTGTCTAGCGGGGGGAAATCATACAATGAGCAGTTCTTC.

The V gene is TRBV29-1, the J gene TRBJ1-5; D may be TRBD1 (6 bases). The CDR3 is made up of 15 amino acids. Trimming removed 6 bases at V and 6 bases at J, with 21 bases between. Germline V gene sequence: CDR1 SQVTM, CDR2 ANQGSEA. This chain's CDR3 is CSVTVPGGRPQPQHF. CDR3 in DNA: TGCAGCGTCACCGTACCGGGGGGGCGGCCTCAGCCCCAGCATTTT.

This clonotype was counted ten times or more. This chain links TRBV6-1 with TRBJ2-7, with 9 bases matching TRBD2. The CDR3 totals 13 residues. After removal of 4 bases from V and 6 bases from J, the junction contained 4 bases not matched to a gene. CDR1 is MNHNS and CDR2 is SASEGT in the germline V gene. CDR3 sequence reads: CASSALAGAEQYF. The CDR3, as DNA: TGTGCCAGCAGTGCTTTAGCGGGGGCCGAGCAGTACTTC.